The present entry profiles one T cell receptor (beta chain) with its context. Original processing methods: Scientists estimated how many nucleated cells there were by amplifying reference gene primers. Measured with immunoSEQ multiplex PCR; TCRdb has only the in-frame clones, and not every one. For V, J and clone size, that table is used; D and trimming come from the DNA. The sample contains roughly 150,000 clones, 70% to 85% of which appear only once. Germline CDR1 SGHTA, CDR2 FQGTGA. This CDR3 contains 16 residues. V was clipped by 5 bases and J by 0 bases; unmatched bases: 5. The record originates from a study of blood T cell repertoires in COVID-19. Study as a whole: Samples representing acute and convalescent COVID-19 were sourced from the United States, Italy and Spain. PBMCs, B-cell-depleted T cells, or T cells provided the cDNA or gDNA that made up the material.

The chain joins TRBV7-3 to TRBJ2-2; TRBD2 aligns across 8 bases. This TCR came from a woman between 45 and 60 years old in a cohort sampled during active or convalescent COVID-19. The sequenced sample consisted of peripheral blood. The DNA of the CDR3 is TGTGCCAGCAGCCCTCAGGGACTAGCGAACACCGGGGAGCTGTTTTTT. It translates to CASSPQGLANTGELFF.